The clone carrying this T cell receptor beta chain has just a few counts. Its antigen remains unidentified. The germline CDR1 and CDR2 sequences are LGHNA and YNFKEQ. Trimming cost V 0 bases and J 4 bases; bases outside gene matches: 2. The CDR3 consists of 15 residues. The data belong to a study of Ad26.COV2.S vaccination and SARS-CoV-2 variants. Profiled with immunoSEQ multiplex PCR; TCRdb holds only in-frame clones, not every one. Of fewer than 400,000 clones detected, about 88% appear once; the ten largest clones hold about 1.9%. Noted treatment: roughly 19 received Ad26.COV2.S at low or high dose, single or two shots; five or six received placebo; per-sample allocation not given. The samples were gathered on day 63 after the first injection of vaccine or placebo. Donation came from an adult in Boston who was aged 18-55 years. An Ad26 vector expressing Wuhan-strain SARS-CoV-2 spike served as the vaccine.

Study-level points and caveats: Placebo and vaccine recipients had non-spike TCR breadth that was similar.

The J gene is TRBJ1-3, the V gene TRBV4-2, with 8 bases matching TRBD1. This TCR was recovered from a person between 18 and 60 years old who received the Ad26.COV2.S COVID-19 vaccine or a placebo. The source material was peripheral blood, sampled in a trial of Ad26.COV2.S vaccine versus placebo. For the CDR3, the DNA is TGTGCCAGCAGCCAAGACAGGGGGCCCGGAAACACCATATATTTT. Its translation: CASSQDRGPGNTIYF.